The following is a T cell receptor (beta chain) sequence with its context. Its antigen is undetermined. This record belongs to a study of STAT5B mutations in CD4+ large granular lymphocyte leukemia. Findings of the study overall: Patient CD4-sorted repertoires looked more clonal than healthy CD4+ repertoires, even without putative leukemic clones. Without HLA matching, higher CD4+ than CD8+ T-LGLL clonality could reflect small sample size.

The assay was immunoSEQ multiplex PCR, and TCRdb's table has in-frame clones only and misses some. This sample carries approximately 30,000 clones, 85% to 90% of them seen once, and the ten largest clones take around 0.4%. The germline V gene has CDR1 MDHEN and CDR2 SYDVKM. Trimming took off 5 bases at V and 14 bases at J, with 18 bases between the two ends. The CDR3 loop spans 13 amino acids. The source of this sequence is a human donor in good health. The J gene is TRBJ1-4, the V gene TRBV28, with D hard to call. The specimen was CD4+ T cells from blood buffy coats. This CDR3 reads CASSQPRTNALFF. CDR3 DNA sequence: TGTGCCAGCAGTCAACCGAGGACGAACGCGCTGTTTTTT. Supplemented by reference TRBV28 and TRBJ1-4, the full variable domain reads DVKVTQSSRYLVKRTGEKVFLECVQDMDHENMFWYRQDPGLGLRLIYFSYDVKMKEKGDIPEGYSVSREKKERFSLILESASTNQTSMYLCASSQPRTNALFFGSGTQLSVL.